These 6 T cell receptor beta chains were all obtained from the same sample, sequenced in a study of T cells in Graves' hyperthyroidism and ophthalmopathy. RNA transcripts gave rise to amplified TCR beta CDR3 regions. The TCR CDR3 first-round RT-PCR relied on the HTBI primer set. One entry per CDR3 protein, called by TCRdb with MiXCR from the multiplex PCR reads. The sample consists of under 450,000 distinct CDR3 sequences, roughly 14% of them appearing once. Sequences were obtained from blood. All receptors derive from a man younger than 45 with Graves' hyperthyroidism that later progressed to Graves' ophthalmopathy.

This clonotype has only a few counts. The chain links TRBV11-2 to TRBJ1-4; 7 nucleotides agree with TRBD1. CDR3 length: 15 residues. J lost 8 bases, V lost 5 bases, and 11 bases had no gene match. Germline lookup yields CDR1 SGHAT and CDR2 FQNNGV. CDR3 residues: CASSTRNRGPEKLFF. In DNA form, the CDR3 reads TGTGCCAGCAGCACTAGAAACAGGGGACCGGAAAAACTGTTTTTT.

This clonotype was recorded at least ten times. This chain links TRBV6-2 or TRBV6-3 with TRBJ1-2; the D is unclear. CDR1 MNHEY and CDR2 SVGEGT come from the germline V gene. V was cut by 4 bases and J by 7 bases, with 19 bases left in between. The CDR3 totals 15 residues. CDR3 region: CASSLSTASGGGYTF. The CDR3 nucleotides are TGTGCCAGCAGTTTATCCACGGCTTCGGGAGGTGGCTACACCTTC.

This clonotype has at least ten counts. The rearrangement uses TRBV4-1 and TRBJ2-1; no firm D call. This CDR3 contains 12 residues. Germline lookup yields CDR1 MGHRA and CDR2 YSYEKL. Trimming took 8 bases from V and 5 from J, leaving 10 bases between them. CDR3 sequence: CASVGPHNEQFF. CDR3 DNA: TGCGCCAGCGTCGGCCCACACAATGAGCAGTTCTTC.

The chain couples TRBV20-1 to TRBJ2-1; D is possibly TRBD2 (7 bases). Germline V lookup: CDR1 DFQATT, CDR2 SNEGSKA (reference sequence). The CDR3 is 13 residues long. For the CDR3, the DNA is TGCAGGGGGGCGGGGGAGTCCTACAATGAGCAGTTCTTC. It specifies CRGAGESYNEQFF.

The chain has TRBV5-1 and TRBJ2-5, with TRBD1 matching 9 bases. There are 16 residues in the CDR3. CDR1 is SGHRS and CDR2 is YFSETQ in the germline V gene. V lost 4 bases to trimming and J lost 0 bases; unmatched junction nucleotides: 7. As DNA, the CDR3 is TGCGCCAGCAGCCCTGGACAGGGGAGAAACCAAGAGACCCAGTACTTC. Protein sequence: CASSPGQGRNQETQYF.

The chain uses TRBV6-4 and TRBJ1-6; D is possibly TRBD1 (5 bases). Trimming removed 5 bases from V and 8 bases from J, with 16 bases in between. Per the germline V gene, CDR1 is MRHNA and CDR2 is SNTAGT. The CDR3 runs to 15 residues. CDR3 amino acids: CASSYWGQGDSPLHF. The CDR3 DNA is TGTGCCAGCAGTTACTGGGGCCAGGGTGATTCACCCCTCCACTTT.